This entry is about one T cell receptor beta chain. RNA totalling roughly 0.45 to 1 ug underwent reverse transcription with random hexamers. Amplification of the TCR beta CDR3 was carried out by immunoSEQ multiplex PCR, which spanned a total of 54 Vbeta and 13 Jbeta segments. TCRdb used MiXCR to reprocess the immunoSEQ multiplex PCR reads, holding one entry per CDR3 protein. The sample includes approximately 25,000 distinct CDR3 sequences, just under 95% of them seen just once. Per germline, CDR1 SEHNR and CDR2 FQNEAQ (reference sequence). There are 14 residues in the CDR3. Between the trimmed V and J ends, which lost 4 bases and 3 bases, there was a span of 13 bases. The authors sequenced TCR beta from blood CD8+ and CD4+ T cells. These data belong to a study of CD8 T cells in Susac syndrome.

The receptor's source is a human donor with Susac syndrome. The chain joins TRBV7-9 to TRBJ2-7, with D maybe TRBD2 (5 bases). Material for sequencing was CD8+ T cells from PBMCs. In DNA, the CDR3 is TGTGCCAGCAGCTCGACTGGACTGGACTACGAGCAGTACTTC. Translated, it gives CASSSTGLDYEQYF. Variable domain in full (rest from reference TRBV7-9 and TRBJ2-7): DTGVSQNPRHKITKRGQNVTFRCDPISEHNRLYWYRQTLGQGPEFLTYFQNEAQLEKSRLLSDRFSAERPKGSFSTLEIQRTEQGDSAMYLCASSSTGLDYEQYFGPGTRLTVT.